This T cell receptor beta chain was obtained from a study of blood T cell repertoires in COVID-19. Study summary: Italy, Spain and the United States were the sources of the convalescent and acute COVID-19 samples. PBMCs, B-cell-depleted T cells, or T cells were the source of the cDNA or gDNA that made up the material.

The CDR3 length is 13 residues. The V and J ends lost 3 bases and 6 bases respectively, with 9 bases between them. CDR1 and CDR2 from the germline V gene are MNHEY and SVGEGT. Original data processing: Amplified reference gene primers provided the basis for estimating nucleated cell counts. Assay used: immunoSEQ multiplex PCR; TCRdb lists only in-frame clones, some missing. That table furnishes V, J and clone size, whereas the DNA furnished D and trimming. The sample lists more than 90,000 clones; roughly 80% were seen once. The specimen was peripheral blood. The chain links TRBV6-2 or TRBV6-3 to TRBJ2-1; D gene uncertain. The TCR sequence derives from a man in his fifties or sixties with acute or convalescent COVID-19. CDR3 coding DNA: TGTGCCAGCAGTTATGACGGGTCCAATGAGCAGTTCTTC. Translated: CASSYDGSNEQFF.